This T cell receptor (beta chain) was captured by sequencing in a study of cytomegalovirus exposure and HLA in healthy donors. Study-level results: Among the sequence variants, a highly shared cluster was likely an artifact of sequencing. In a later analysis, common viral pathogens appeared linked to several of the most significant clusters.

The PCR contained 60 Vbeta and 13 Jbeta primers. Produced via immunoSEQ multiplex PCR; TCRdb's table is partial and in-frame only. The top ten hold 3% to 4% of the sample, which has 95,000 to 110,000 clones, around 67% seen once. Although they were nominally healthy when sampled, donors likely had unrecorded immune exposures. This clone was seen a single time. The target antigen is unknown. Source material: PBMCs. The source is a woman between 50 and 59 years old in good health and CMV-seronegative.

The CDR3 is CATSSNERGRGSDEQFF. The CDR3 DNA follows: TGTGCCACCAGCAGTAATGAAAGAGGTCGCGGGAGCGATGAGCAGTTCTTC. The chain joins TRBV15 to TRBJ2-1, with 7 bases that match TRBD2. CDR1 and CDR2 (germline): LNHNV, YYDKDF (reference sequence). The J segment lost 8 bases and the V segment lost 3 bases, leaving 16 bases of the junction unmatched. The CDR3 consists of 17 residues.